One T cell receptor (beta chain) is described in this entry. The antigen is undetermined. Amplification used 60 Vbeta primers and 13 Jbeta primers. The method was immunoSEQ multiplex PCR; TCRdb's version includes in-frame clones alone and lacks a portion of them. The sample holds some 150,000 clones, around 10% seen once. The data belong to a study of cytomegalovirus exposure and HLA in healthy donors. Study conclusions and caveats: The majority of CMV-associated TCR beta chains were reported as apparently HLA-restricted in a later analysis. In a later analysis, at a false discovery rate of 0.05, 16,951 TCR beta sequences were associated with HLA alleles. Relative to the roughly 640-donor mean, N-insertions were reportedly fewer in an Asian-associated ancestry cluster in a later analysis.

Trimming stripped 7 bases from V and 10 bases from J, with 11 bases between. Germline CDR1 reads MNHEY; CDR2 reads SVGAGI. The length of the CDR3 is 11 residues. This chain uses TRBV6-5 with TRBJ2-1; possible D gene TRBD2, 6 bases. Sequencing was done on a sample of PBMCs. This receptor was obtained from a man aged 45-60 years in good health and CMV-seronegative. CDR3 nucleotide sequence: TGTGCCAGCATCCGGGAGAGAGAGCAGTTCTTC. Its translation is CASIREREQFF.